This T cell receptor beta chain comes out of a study of blood T cell repertoires in COVID-19. Background on the study: The origin of the acute and convalescent COVID-19 samples was the United States, Italy and Spain. The analysed material was cDNA or gDNA that came from T cells, B-cell-depleted T cells, or PBMCs.

In germline, CDR1 is SGHDT, CDR2 YYEEEE. CDR3 length: 16 amino acids. V gave up 8 bases and J gave up 3 bases; unmatched junction bases: 15. The Seattle site enrolled patients during active infection and followed them longitudinally. Per the authors' pipeline: Nucleated cell number was recorded as an estimate derived from reference gene primer amplification. Repertoires were generated with immunoSEQ multiplex PCR, while TCRdb's copy carries only in-frame clones and drops some. D and trimming were read from the DNA, whereas the V and J calls and clone size are those reported in that table. This sample has some 200,000 clones; 85% occur once, and the top ten carry 0.9% to 0.95%.

The chain joins TRBV5-6 to TRBJ2-7; 9 bases agree with TRBD1. The source material was peripheral blood. The receptor was derived from a man between 60 and 70 years old with COVID-19, enrolled during active disease. The CDR3 here is CASNPGAPGQGYEQYF. In DNA, the CDR3 is TGTGCCAGTAATCCTGGGGCCCCGGGACAGGGCTACGAGCAGTACTTC.